This T cell receptor beta chain was found in a study of early T cells in non-severe SARS-CoV-2 infection. Comment on this clonotype: One junction end disagrees with the germline gene, perhaps due to a read error.

Unique molecular identifiers tagged individual cDNA molecules. TCRdb passed the 5' RACE reads through MiXCR, listing each CDR3 protein once. The sample carries more than 65,000 distinct CDR3 sequences, roughly 4.9% recorded once. Sequences were derived from whole blood, sampled at baseline. This sequence originates from an adult who was a healthcare worker with PCR-confirmed SARS-CoV-2 infection or an uninfected control (not recorded which). The donor label of this sample is uncertain.

CDR3 coding DNA: TGTGCCAGCAGCCAGGGCCAGGACTATGGCTACACTTTC. Its protein is CASSQGQDYGYTF. V usage is TRBV14 and J usage is TRBJ1-2; D is unclear. The CDR3 extends over 13 amino acids. Germline CDR1 SGHDN, CDR2 FVKESK.